These 8 T cell receptor beta chains originate from one sample sequenced in a study of shared clonotypes between healthy human individuals. Data came from immunoSEQ multiplex PCR; TCRdb stores just in-frame clones and leaves some out. The sample lists 70,000 to 95,000 clones; about 63% were seen once. Material: memory CD8+ T cells sorted from blood. The sample's subset: CD45RO+ cells pooled with CCR7-negative TemRA cells. These receptors were obtained from a man aged 30 to 45 in good health.

This sequence joins TRBV5-1 and TRBJ1-1; D is undetermined. V was clipped by 2 bases and J by 7 bases, with 12 bases between them. CDR3 size: 13 residues. Germline CDR1 and CDR2: SGHRS and YFSETQ. Written as DNA, the CDR3 is TGCGCCAGCAGCTTTCACGACCCACTTGAAGCTTTCTTT. Translating gives CASSFHDPLEAFF.

This clone appeared once. The rearrangement links TRBV5-1 to TRBJ2-2, with TRBD1 identical over 10 bases. The CDR3 consists of 17 residues. The V gene's germline CDR1 is SGHRS and CDR2 YFSETQ. The junction had 10 bases not matched to a gene; V was cut back by 4 bases and J by 4 bases. CDR3 nucleotide sequence: TGCGCCAGCAGCCCTACGGGACAGGGGCAGGTCACCGGGGAGCTGTTTTTT. It codes for CASSPTGQGQVTGELFF.

The V gene is TRBV5-6, the J gene TRBJ2-2; the D is unclear. The CDR3 has 15 residues. The V and J ends lost 4 bases and 4 bases respectively, with 14 bases between them. CDR1 is SGHDT, CDR2 YYEEEE, per germline. The CDR3 sequence: CASSQVAGPTGELFF. In nucleotides, the CDR3 is TGTGCCAGCAGCCAAGTCGCCGGGCCCACCGGGGAGCTGTTTTTT. Full variable domain (outside the CDR3, taken from reference TRBV5-6 and TRBJ2-2): DAGVTQSPTHLIKTRGQQVTLRCSPKSGHDTVSWYQQALGQGPQFIFQYYEEEERQRGNFPDRFSGHQFPNYSSELNVNALLLGDSALYLCASSQVAGPTGELFFGEGSRLTVL.

The V gene is TRBV11-2, the J gene TRBJ2-1, with 9 bases lining up with TRBD2. Germline CDR1 reads SGHAT; CDR2 reads FQNNGV. The trim removed 0 bases at V and 7 bases at J, leaving 4 bases unmatched. This CDR3 region has 15 residues. CDR3 region: CASSLDSSGSNEQFF. The CDR3 DNA follows: TGTGCCAGCAGCTTAGACAGTAGCGGGAGTAATGAGCAGTTCTTC.

The chain links TRBV7-9 to TRBJ2-2; no clear D gene. CDR3 length equals 13 residues. V gave up 5 bases and J gave up 5 bases, with 9 bases separating them. Germline V CDR1 and CDR2: SEHNR, FQNEAQ (reference sequence). CDR3: CASSTVATGELFF. As DNA, the CDR3 is TGTGCCAGCAGCACAGTAGCAACCGGGGAGCTGTTTTTT.

V usage is TRBV4-1 and J usage is TRBJ1-1; D not certain. V lost 4 bases and J 0 bases, leaving 18 bases between the germline ends. The CDR3 runs 17 residues. Germline CDR1 is MGHRA and CDR2 is YSYEKL. The CDR3 DNA sequence: TGCGCCAGCAGCCCCCTCGATTTGGTACCTATGAACACTGAAGCTTTCTTT. Its protein product is CASSPLDLVPMNTEAFF.

This sequence joins TRBV21-1 and TRBJ2-5; the DNA was not used to check the table's D call, TRBD1. TRBV21-1 is a listed pseudogene. The CDR3 is 16 residues long. The CDR3 DNA sequence: TGTGCCAGCAGCAAGGAGGACAGGGATAAGTGCGAGACCCAGTACTTC. Protein: CASSKEDRDKCETQYF.

V and J are TRBV15 and TRBJ2-3; TRBD1 matches 7 bases. Germline V CDR1 and CDR2: LNHNV, YYDKDF (reference sequence). This CDR3 contains 15 residues. With V trimmed by 1 base and J by 2 bases, 3 bases remained unmatched. The CDR3 nucleotides read TGTGCCACCAGCAGAGCAGGACAGGCCACAGATACGCAGTATTTT. Amino acid sequence: CATSRAGQATDTQYF.